These 4 T cell receptor beta chains originate from one sample sequenced in a study of technical replicates of blood from a handful of donors. The table came from immunoSEQ multiplex PCR; TCRdb's copy has only in-frame clones and leaves some out. The table lists more than 55,000 clones, around 94% of them singletons. Specimen: T cells isolated from PBMCs. All receptors come from a human donor in good health.

The J gene is TRBJ1-1, the V gene TRBV27, with no clear D. Germline loops: CDR1 MNHEY, CDR2 SMNVEV (reference sequence). Between the trimmed V and J ends, which lost 3 bases and 6 bases, there was a span of 14 bases. This CDR3 region has 14 residues. For the CDR3, the DNA is TGTGCCAGCAGTTTGCTCGCAGGATCCTCTGAAGCTTTCTTT. This gives the protein CASSLLAGSSEAFF.

The chain joins TRBV5-1 to TRBJ2-2; 8 bases fit TRBD1. The ends lost 4 bases at V and 4 bases at J; junction bases unmatched: 9. This CDR3 region has 16 residues. Germline V CDR1 and CDR2: SGHRS, YFSETQ. The DNA for the CDR3 is TGCGCCAGCAGCCCTAGGACAGGGTCGGGCACCGGGGAGCTGTTTTTT. This sequence encodes CASSPRTGSGTGELFF.

The CDR3 DNA is TGTGCCAGTAGTCCCCGACAGGGCACCTACGAGCAGTACTTC. It is translated as CASSPRQGTYEQYF. This rearrangement joins TRBV19 to TRBJ2-7, with TRBD1 matching over 7 bases. Germline CDR1 reads LNHDA; CDR2 reads SQIVND (reference sequence). The CDR3 has 14 residues. J lost 2 bases, V lost 5 bases, and 6 bases had no gene match.

The chain has TRBV29-1 and TRBJ2-2; TRBD2 might be the D (6 bases). The CDR3 loop spans 13 amino acids. V dropped 4 bases and J dropped 5 bases, with 11 bases sitting between them. Per the germline V gene, CDR1 is SQVTM and CDR2 is ANQGSEA. CDR3 sequence reads: CSVGPGGTGELFF. CDR3 DNA: TGCAGCGTTGGCCCTGGAGGGACCGGGGAGCTGTTTTTT.